At least ten counts were recorded for the clone carrying this T cell receptor beta chain. Its antigen is still unknown. The junction departs from germline at one end; a sequencing error may be responsible. These data belong to a study of regulatory T cells in long-lasting Graves disease. Study results and limitations: Peripheral blood alone, not thyroid tissue, underwent study. The small sample size may have reduced accuracy.

In building TCR beta libraries, iRepertoire HTBI primers were used together with Arm-PCR of CDR3 regions. TCRdb redid the calling of the multiplex PCR reads with MiXCR, one entry per CDR3 protein. The data show 560,000 or so distinct CDR3 sequences, 15% to 20% seen once. The germline gives CDR1 SGHRS, CDR2 YFSETQ. The CDR3 has 14 amino acids. Time point described: newly diagnosed GD, antithyroid drugs for less than 3 months. The TCR library was made from RNA extracted from PBMCs. This same sample was also taken into another study, of T cells in Graves' hyperthyroidism and ophthalmopathy. That paper adds: Participants, patients aged 18 to 65, had newly diagnosed hyperthyroidism with a duration under 2 months. It was a median approximately six months before onset that the model predicted ophthalmopathy.

The input for sequencing was peripheral blood mononuclear cells (PBMCs), taken at new diagnosis, from a patient treated with antithyroid drugs. The origin of this receptor is a young man with Graves disease. V is TRBV5-1 and J is TRBJ2-7, with a tentative D call TRBD2 (6 bases). CDR3 loop: CASSLAGSSYEQYF. The CDR3 region has the DNA TGTGCCAGCAGCTTAGCCGGGAGCTCCTACGAGCAGTACTTC.